The 2 T cell receptor beta chains in this list originate from one sample, sequenced in a study of shared clonotypes between healthy human individuals. Libraries were prepared by immunoSEQ multiplex PCR; TCRdb keeps only in-frame clonotypes and omits some of them. The sample shows about 1.1 million clones, 70% to 85% of them seen only once. Sequencing was carried out using memory CD4+ T cells from PBMCs. Sample subset: CD45RA-negative fraction. Receptors were obtained from a man between 18 and 29 years old in good health. Some clones in this sample may be carry-over from other donors' samples.

This clone occurred once. This chain joins TRBV4-1 and TRBJ1-4; perhaps TRBD1 as D (6 bases). The CDR3 sequence is 16 residues long. V shed 3 bases and J shed 4 bases, with 15 bases lying between them. CDR1 MGHRA and CDR2 YSYEKL come from the germline V gene. CDR3 residues: CASSHYQGLVNEKLFF. CDR3 DNA: TGCGCCAGCAGCCACTACCAGGGGTTGGTTAATGAAAAACTGTTTTTT.

The rearrangement links TRBV7-3 to TRBJ2-1, with D maybe TRBD2 (6 bases). The CDR3 sequence is 15 residues long. Germline CDR1 and CDR2: SGHTA and FQGTGA. The germline V and J ends were trimmed by 5 bases and 5 bases, with 16 bases remaining between them. CDR3 bases: TGTGCCAGCAGCCGGGTGCGGGGCCCCGACAATGAGCAGTTCTTC. It yields the protein CASSRVRGPDNEQFF.